A single sample gave rise to the 15 T cell receptor beta chains below, sequenced in a study of blood T cell repertoires in COVID-19. The assay was immunoSEQ multiplex PCR, and TCRdb's table has in-frame clones only and misses some. The table has 200,000 to 250,000 clones, approximately 85% seen once; the top ten hold more than 2%. Sequencing input: peripheral blood. The source is a woman in her 70s with COVID-19, enrolled during active disease.

The chain joins TRBV19 to TRBJ1-6, with TRBD1 matching over 9 bases. Germline values: CDR1 LNHDA, CDR2 SQIVND (reference sequence). The CDR3 has 15 amino acids. With 7 bases clipped from V and 7 bases from J, the junction kept 8 bases outside the gene matches. Here the CDR3 reads CASTPGQGGNSPLHF. CDR3 DNA sequence: TGTGCCAGTACCCCGGGACAGGGAGGGAATTCACCCCTCCACTTT.

The rearrangement links TRBV18 to TRBJ1-1; 7 nucleotides agree with TRBD1. The V and J ends lost 5 bases and 4 bases, in that order; junction bases with no gene match: 7. The CDR3 sequence is 14 residues long. Per germline, CDR1 KGHSH and CDR2 LQKENI. CDR3 nucleotides: TGTGCCAGCTCAGCAACAGGGGCGGGCACTGAAGCTTTCTTT. It translates to CASSATGAGTEAFF.

The CDR3 loop is CASSIRPQTRETQYF. CDR3 DNA: TGTGCCAGTAGTATCCGTCCGCAAACCAGGGAGACCCAGTACTTC. The rearrangement joins TRBV19 to TRBJ2-5; D gene uncertain. Deletions cut 3 bases from V and 5 bases from J, with 16 bases between. This CDR3 contains 15 residues. The V gene's germline CDR1 is LNHDA and CDR2 SQIVND (reference sequence).

This chain joins TRBV6-6 and TRBJ1-2; D call uncertain. The CDR3 contains 13 residues. Germline V gene lookup returns CDR1 MNHNY and CDR2 SVGAGI (reference sequence). Trimming pared 2 bases from V and 5 bases from J, leaving 9 bases between. The CDR3 spells CASSYDKKYGYTF. The DNA of the CDR3 is TGTGCCAGCAGTTACGACAAAAAGTATGGCTACACCTTC.

V gene TRBV9 combines with J gene TRBJ2-7; D may be TRBD2 (5 bases). Germline CDR1 and CDR2: SGDLS and YYNGEE. The V gene lost 4 bases and the J gene lost 7 bases, with 12 bases spanning the gap. The CDR3 length is 12 residues. This chain's CDR3 is CASSLAEGEQYF. CDR3 DNA sequence: TGTGCCAGCAGCTTAGCCGAGGGAGAGCAGTACTTC.

The CDR3 loop reads CASSFDSTNEKLFF. In DNA, the CDR3 is TGTGCCAGCAGCTTCGACAGTACTAATGAAAAACTGTTTTTT. V gene TRBV7-2 combines with J gene TRBJ1-4, with a weak D call TRBD1 (5 bases). V lost 3 bases and J lost 2, with 7 bases in between. This CDR3 region has 14 residues. Germline CDR1 and CDR2: SGHTA and FQGNSA.

The genes are TRBV19 and TRBJ1-5; tentative D call: TRBD1 (6 bases). V lost 3 bases and J 7 bases, leaving 19 bases between the germline ends. The germline V gene encodes CDR1 LNHDA and CDR2 SQIVND (reference sequence). The CDR3 has 16 amino acids. The CDR3 nucleotides are TGTGCCAGTAGTATTCCAGGCAGGGGCGAAGTACAGCCCCAGCATTTT. Translated, it gives CASSIPGRGEVQPQHF.

Details on this clone: This sample also contains other DNA sequences that code for the same CDR3. The rearrangement links TRBV7-9 to TRBJ1-1; D is possibly TRBD1 (5 bases). V lost 0 bases and J lost 3, with 8 bases in between. Germline CDR1 SEHNR, CDR2 FQNEAQ (reference sequence). The CDR3 runs 14 residues. CDR3 residues: CASSLAAGYTEAFF. In DNA form, the CDR3 reads TGTGCCAGCAGCTTAGCCGCAGGGTACACTGAAGCTTTCTTT.

Points on this clone: In the same sample, other DNA sequences code for this CDR3. The chain employs TRBV11-2 and TRBJ2-7; the match to TRBD1 covers 9 bases. Trimming at V came to 5 bases and at J to 2 bases, leaving 4 bases not matched to a gene. CDR3 size: 14 residues. Germline CDR1 is SGHAT and CDR2 is FQNNGV. Written as DNA, the CDR3 is TGTGCCAGCAGCCCGGGGACAGGGCCCTACGAGCAGTACTTC. Residues: CASSPGTGPYEQYF.

The V and J genes are TRBV3-1 (or the pseudogene TRBV3-2) and TRBJ2-7; unclear D gene. Per germline, CDR1 LGHDT and CDR2 YNNKEL (reference sequence). Trimming cost V 2 bases and J 3 bases, with 5 bases left between them. The CDR3 is made up of 12 amino acids. CDR3 sequence: CASSQTYYEQYF. The CDR3 DNA sequence: TGTGCCAGCAGCCAAACTTACTACGAGCAGTACTTC.

The chain has TRBV6-2 or TRBV6-3 and TRBJ2-5, with unresolved D. Germline values: CDR1 MNHEY, CDR2 SVGEGT. V lost 6 bases, J lost 2 bases, and 4 bases lay in between. There are 11 residues in the CDR3. CDR3 coding DNA: TGTGCCAGCAGCGTACAAGAGACCCAGTACTTC. Its translation: CASSVQETQYF.

This chain connects TRBV6-5 to TRBJ1-3; D is unclear. CDR3 length equals 12 residues. Trimming cost V 6 bases and J 7 bases, with 10 bases left between them. Germline loops: CDR1 MNHEY, CDR2 SVGAGI. The CDR3 DNA sequence: TGTGCCAGCAGGGATTTGAGGAACACCATATATTTT. Translated: CASRDLRNTIYF.

The chain recombines TRBV9 with TRBJ2-1; D is undetermined. Germline loops: CDR1 SGDLS, CDR2 YYNGEE. The CDR3 is 13 residues long. The germline V and J ends were trimmed by 3 bases and 7 bases, with 11 bases remaining between them. The CDR3 DNA is TGTGCCAGCAGCGCCTCCGCCAGGAATGAGCAGTTCTTC. It codes for CASSASARNEQFF.

This clone has just a few counts. The V and J genes are TRBV2 and TRBJ1-2; 7 positions match TRBD1. Germline-derived CDR1 and CDR2 are SNHLY and FYNNEI. The CDR3 totals 13 residues. V lost 11 bases and J lost 8; bases outside the gene matches: 14. CDR3 DNA: TGTGCCGACTGGACAGGACTGGAGATGGGCTACACCTTC. Amino acids: CADWTGLEMGYTF.

The J gene is TRBJ2-7, the V gene TRBV3-1 (or the pseudogene TRBV3-2); 12 bases are shared with TRBD2. The CDR3 is made up of 15 amino acids. V was clipped by 5 bases and J by 4 bases; unmatched bases: 6. Germline V CDR1 and CDR2: LGHDT, YNNKEL (reference sequence). The CDR3 DNA is TGTGCCAGCAGCGTCTCTAGCGGGGGGGAATACGAGCAGTACTTC. It translates to CASSVSSGGEYEQYF.